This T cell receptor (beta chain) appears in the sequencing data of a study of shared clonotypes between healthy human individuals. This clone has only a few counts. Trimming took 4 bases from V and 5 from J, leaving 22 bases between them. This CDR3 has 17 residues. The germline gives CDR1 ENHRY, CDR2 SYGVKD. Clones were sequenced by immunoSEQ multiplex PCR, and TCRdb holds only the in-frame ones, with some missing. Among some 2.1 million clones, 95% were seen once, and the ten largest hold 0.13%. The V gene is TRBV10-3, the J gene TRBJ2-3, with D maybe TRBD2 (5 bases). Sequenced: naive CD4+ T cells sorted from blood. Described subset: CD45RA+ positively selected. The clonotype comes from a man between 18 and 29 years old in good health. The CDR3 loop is CAISGHLGLIGGDTQYF. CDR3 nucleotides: TGTGCCATCAGTGGCCACCTCGGACTCATCGGCGGAGATACGCAGTATTTT.